This TCR beta chain originates from a study of T cells expressing NK-cell markers. At the level of the study: Seven of the eight sequenced donors were classified as HCMV-seropositive, and one was classified as seronegative. General study results and limits: The leading position in the CD3+CD56-NKG2C+ fraction of four donors also went to these clonotypes. Dominant NKG2C+ clonotypes accounted for about 1.0-7.0% of CD8+ T cells in a handful of donors.

Details on this clonotype: Antigen unknown.

The CDR3 is 13 residues long. TCRdb reprocessed the 5' RACE reads and stores each CDR3 protein as one record, lacking DNA. This specimen shows roughly 180,000 distinct CDR3 sequences; the ten leading clones hold just over 20%. Sequencing was done on a sample of blood T cells: a sorted CD56 or NKG2C T cell subset, CD4+ or CD8+ T cells, or bulk PBMC T cells (not recorded which). The J gene is TRBJ2-1, the V gene TRBV12-3 or TRBV12-4. This receptor was obtained from a man aged 18 to 69 in good health. The CDR3 loop is CASSFSVLNEQFF.